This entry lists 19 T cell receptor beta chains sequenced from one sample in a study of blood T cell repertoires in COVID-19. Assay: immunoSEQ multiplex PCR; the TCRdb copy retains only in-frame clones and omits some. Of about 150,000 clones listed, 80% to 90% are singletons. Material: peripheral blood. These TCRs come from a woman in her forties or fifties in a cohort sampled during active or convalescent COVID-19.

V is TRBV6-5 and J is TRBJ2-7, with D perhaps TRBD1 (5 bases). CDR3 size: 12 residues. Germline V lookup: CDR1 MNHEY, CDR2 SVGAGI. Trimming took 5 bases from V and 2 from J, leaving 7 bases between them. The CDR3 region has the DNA TGTGCCAGCAGTACGGACACCTACGAGCAGTACTTC. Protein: CASSTDTYEQYF.

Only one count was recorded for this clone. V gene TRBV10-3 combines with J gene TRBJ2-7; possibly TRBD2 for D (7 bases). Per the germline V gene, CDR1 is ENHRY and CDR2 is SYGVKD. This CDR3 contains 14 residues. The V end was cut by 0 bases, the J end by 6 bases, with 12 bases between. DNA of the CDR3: TGTGCCATCAGTGAGTCGGGCGGGGGCCCCGAGCAGTACTTC. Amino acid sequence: CAISESGGGPEQYF.

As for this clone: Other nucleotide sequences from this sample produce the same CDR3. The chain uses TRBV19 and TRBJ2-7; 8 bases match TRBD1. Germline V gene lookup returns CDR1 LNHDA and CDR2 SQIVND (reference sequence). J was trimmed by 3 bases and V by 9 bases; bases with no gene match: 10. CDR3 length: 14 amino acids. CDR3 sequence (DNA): TGTGCCAGCCAGAAAACAGGGGGGATCTACGAGCAGTACTTC. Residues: CASQKTGGIYEQYF. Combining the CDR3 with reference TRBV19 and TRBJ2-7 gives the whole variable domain DGGITQSPKYLFRKEGQNVTLSCEQNLNHDAMYWYRQDPGQGLRLIYYSQIVNDFQKGDIAEGYSVSREKKESFPLTVTSAQKNPTAFYLCASQKTGGIYEQYFGPGTRLTVT.

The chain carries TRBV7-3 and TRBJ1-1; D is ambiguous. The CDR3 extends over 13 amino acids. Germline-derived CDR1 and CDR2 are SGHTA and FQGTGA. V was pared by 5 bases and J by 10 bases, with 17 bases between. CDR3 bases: TGTGCCAGCAGCCCCACACCGGGTTTTGGAGCTTTCTTT. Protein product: CASSPTPGFGAFF.

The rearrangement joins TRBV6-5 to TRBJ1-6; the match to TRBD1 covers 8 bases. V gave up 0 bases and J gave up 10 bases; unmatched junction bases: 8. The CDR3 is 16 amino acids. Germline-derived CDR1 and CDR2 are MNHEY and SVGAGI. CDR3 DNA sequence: TGTGCCAGCAGTTACTCGCTCTCGACAGGGGACTCACCCCTCCACTTT. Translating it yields CASSYSLSTGDSPLHF.

This chain's CDR3 is CASSQGGVRDSIQYF. CDR3 DNA sequence: TGCGCCAGCAGCCAGGGCGGGGTCAGGGACAGCATTCAGTACTTC. This chain joins TRBV5-1 and TRBJ2-4; D may be TRBD1 (7 bases). The CDR3 has 15 amino acids. Germline CDR1 is SGHRS and CDR2 is YFSETQ. V dropped 4 bases and J dropped 9 bases, with 20 bases sitting between them.

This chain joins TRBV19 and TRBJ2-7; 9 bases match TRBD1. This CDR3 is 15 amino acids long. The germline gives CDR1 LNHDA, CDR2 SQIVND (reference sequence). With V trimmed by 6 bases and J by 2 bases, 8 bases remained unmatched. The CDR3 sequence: CASSAGQGSAYEQYF. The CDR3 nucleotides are TGTGCCAGTAGCGCAGGACAGGGGAGCGCCTACGAGCAGTACTTC.

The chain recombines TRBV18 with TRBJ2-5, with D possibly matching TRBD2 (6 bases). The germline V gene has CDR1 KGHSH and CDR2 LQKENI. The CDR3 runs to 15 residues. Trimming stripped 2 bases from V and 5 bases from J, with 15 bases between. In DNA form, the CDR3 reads TGTGCCAGCTCACCATCGACTAGTCCCCAGGAGACCCAGTACTTC. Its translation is CASSPSTSPQETQYF.

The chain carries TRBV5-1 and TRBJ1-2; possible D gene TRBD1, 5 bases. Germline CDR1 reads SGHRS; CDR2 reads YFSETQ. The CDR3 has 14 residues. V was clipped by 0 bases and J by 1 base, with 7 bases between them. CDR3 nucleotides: TGCGCCAGCAGCTTGGCGGGGGTTAACTATGGCTACACCTTC. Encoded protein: CASSLAGVNYGYTF.

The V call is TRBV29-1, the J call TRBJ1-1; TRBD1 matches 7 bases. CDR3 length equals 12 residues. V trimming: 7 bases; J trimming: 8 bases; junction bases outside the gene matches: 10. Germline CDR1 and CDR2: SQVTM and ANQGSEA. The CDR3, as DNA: TGCAGCGGGAACCAGGGACAGATAGAAGCTTTCTTT. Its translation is CSGNQGQIEAFF.

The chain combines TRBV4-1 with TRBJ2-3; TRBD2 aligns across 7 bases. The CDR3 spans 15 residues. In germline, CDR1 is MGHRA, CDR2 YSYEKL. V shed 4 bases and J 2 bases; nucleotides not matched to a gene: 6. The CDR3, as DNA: TGCGCCAGCAGCCCGCGAGCGGGGTACACAGATACGCAGTATTTT. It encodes CASSPRAGYTDTQYF.

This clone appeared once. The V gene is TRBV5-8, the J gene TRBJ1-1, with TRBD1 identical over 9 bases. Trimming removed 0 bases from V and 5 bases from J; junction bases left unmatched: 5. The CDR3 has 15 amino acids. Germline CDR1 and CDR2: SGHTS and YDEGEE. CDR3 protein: CASSLDRGRSTEAFF. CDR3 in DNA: TGTGCCAGCAGCTTGGACAGGGGGCGCTCGACTGAAGCTTTCTTT.

The CDR3 DNA sequence: TGTGCCAGCAGACCTGACAGCAACTATGGCTACACCTTC. It yields the protein CASRPDSNYGYTF. The rearrangement links TRBV6-5 to TRBJ1-2, with TRBD1 as a possible D gene (5 bases). The V gene's germline CDR1 is MNHEY and CDR2 SVGAGI. The CDR3 loop spans 13 amino acids. The germline V and J ends were trimmed by 6 bases and 2 bases, with 10 bases remaining between them.

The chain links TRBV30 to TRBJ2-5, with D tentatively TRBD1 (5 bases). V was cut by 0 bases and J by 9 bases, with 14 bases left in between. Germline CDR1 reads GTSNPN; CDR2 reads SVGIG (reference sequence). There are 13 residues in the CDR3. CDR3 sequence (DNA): TGTGCCTGGAGTGTACGCCCCCAAGGGGCCCAGTACTTC. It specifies CAWSVRPQGAQYF.

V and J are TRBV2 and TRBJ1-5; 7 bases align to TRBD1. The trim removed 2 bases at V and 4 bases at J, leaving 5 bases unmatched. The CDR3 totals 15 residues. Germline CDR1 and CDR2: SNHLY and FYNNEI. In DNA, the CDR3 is TGTGCCAGCAGTGAAAGGGGGCAGGGGAATCAGCCCCAGCATTTT. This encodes CASSERGQGNQPQHF. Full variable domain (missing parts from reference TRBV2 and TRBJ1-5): EPEVTQTPSHQVTQMGQEVILRCVPISNHLYFYWYRQILGQKVEFLVSFYNNEISEKSEIFDDQFSVERPDGSNFTLKIRSTKLEDSAMYFCASSERGQGNQPQHFGDGTRLSIL.

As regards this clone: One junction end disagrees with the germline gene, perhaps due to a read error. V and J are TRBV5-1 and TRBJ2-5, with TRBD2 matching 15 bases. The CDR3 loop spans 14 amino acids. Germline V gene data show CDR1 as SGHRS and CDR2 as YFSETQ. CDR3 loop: CASSLGTSGGAEDF. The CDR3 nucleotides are TGCGCCAGCAGCTTGGGGACTAGCGGGGGGGCCGAGGACTTC.

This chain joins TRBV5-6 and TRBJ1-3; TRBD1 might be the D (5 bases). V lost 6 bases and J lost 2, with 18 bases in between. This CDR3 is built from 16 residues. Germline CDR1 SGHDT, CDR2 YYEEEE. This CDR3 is CASNLGRGGPGNTIYF. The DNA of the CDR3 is TGTGCCAGCAACCTGGGGCGGGGAGGCCCTGGAAACACCATATATTTT.

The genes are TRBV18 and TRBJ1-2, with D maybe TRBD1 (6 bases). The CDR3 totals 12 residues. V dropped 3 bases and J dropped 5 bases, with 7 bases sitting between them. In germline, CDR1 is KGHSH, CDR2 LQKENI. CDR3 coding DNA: TGTGCCAGCTCACCCACAGGGTATGGCTACACCTTC. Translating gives CASSPTGYGYTF.

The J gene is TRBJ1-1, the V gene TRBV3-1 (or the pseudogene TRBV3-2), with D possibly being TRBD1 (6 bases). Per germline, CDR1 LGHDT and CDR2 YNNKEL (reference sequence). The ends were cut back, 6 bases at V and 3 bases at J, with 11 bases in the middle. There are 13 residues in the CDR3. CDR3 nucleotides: TGTGCCAGCAGATCGGGGACACACACTGAAGCTTTCTTT. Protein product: CASRSGTHTEAFF.